This TCR beta chain was profiled in a study of cytomegalovirus exposure and HLA in healthy donors. Study summary: The 100 to 150 validation repertoires and the approximately 700 first-cohort repertoires shared a platform, a later analysis reported. Regarding the study as a whole: High specificity and sensitivity for cytomegalovirus status were reported for the classifier.

Trimming at V came to 4 bases and at J to 6 bases, leaving 9 bases not matched to a gene. The CDR3 is 16 residues long. Germline V gives CDR1 SGHRS, CDR2 YFSETQ. Sequencing used immunoSEQ multiplex PCR; TCRdb keeps in-frame clones, though not all of them. Seen here are 150,000 to 200,000 clones, 88% observed once, and the top ten hold 2.5% to 3.5%. Remarks on this clone: Its matching antigen is unknown.

The sequenced material came from PBMCs. This chain connects TRBV5-1 to TRBJ2-2; 10 bases line up with TRBD1. This sequence originates from a young man in good health and CMV-seronegative. The CDR3 coding sequence is TGCGCCAGCAGCGTCCAGGGACAGGGGTCCCCCGGGGAGCTGTTTTTT. Protein sequence: CASSVQGQGSPGELFF. Full variable domain (outside the CDR3, taken from reference TRBV5-1 and TRBJ2-2): KAGVTQTPRYLIKTRGQQVTLSCSPISGHRSVSWYQQTPGQGLQFLFEYFSETQRNKGNFPGRFSGRQFSNSRSEMNVSTLELGDSALYLCASSVQGQGSPGELFFGEGSRLTVL.